This T cell receptor beta chain was identified in a study of blood T cell repertoires in COVID-19. On the study more broadly: Nucleic acid was either cDNA or gDNA, and it came from T cells, B-cell-depleted T cells, or PBMCs.

CDR1 and CDR2 (germline): SGHDT, YYEEEE. Trimming removed 1 base at V and 2 bases at J, with 12 bases between. There are 15 residues in the CDR3. Profiled with immunoSEQ multiplex PCR; TCRdb holds only in-frame clones, not every one. The sample comprises approximately 70,000 clones, roughly 87% of which are singletons, and roughly 3.2% rests with the top ten. The sample taken for sequencing was peripheral blood. This sequence originates from a woman between 45 and 65 years old with COVID-19, enrolled during active disease. V is TRBV5-6 and J is TRBJ1-2, with D possibly TRBD1 on 5 matching bases. CDR3: CASSLPGLLNYGYTF. In nucleotides, the CDR3 is TGTGCCAGCAGCTTGCCGGGACTCCTAAACTATGGCTACACCTTC.